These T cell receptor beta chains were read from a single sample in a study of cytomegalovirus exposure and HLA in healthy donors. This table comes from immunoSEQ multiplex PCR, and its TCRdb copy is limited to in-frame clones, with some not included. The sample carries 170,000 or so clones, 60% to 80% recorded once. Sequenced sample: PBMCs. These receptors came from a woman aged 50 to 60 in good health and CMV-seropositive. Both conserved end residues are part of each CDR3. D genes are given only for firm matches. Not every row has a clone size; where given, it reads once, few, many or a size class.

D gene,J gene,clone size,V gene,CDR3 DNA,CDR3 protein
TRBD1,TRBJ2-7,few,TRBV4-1,TGCGCCAGCAGCCAAGATCAGGGACAGGGAGATACTAACTTC,CASSQDQGQGDTNF
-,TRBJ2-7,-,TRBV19,TGTGCCAGTAGTGTATCAGGAAACTCCTACGAGCAGTACTTC,CASSVSGNSYEQYF
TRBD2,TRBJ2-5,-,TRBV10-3,TGTGCCATCAGTGATCCAGCGGGGGGGCTCGGGGAGACCCAGTACTTC,CAISDPAGGLGETQYF
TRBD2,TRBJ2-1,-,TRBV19,TGTGCCAGTAGTATAGGACCCAAGCGGGGCTACAATGAGCAGTTCTTC,CASSIGPKRGYNEQFF
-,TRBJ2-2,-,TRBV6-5,TGTGCCAGCAGTTACTCGCAGTTAACCGGGGAGCTGTTTTTT,CASSYSQLTGELFF
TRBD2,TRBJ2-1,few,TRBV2,TGTGCCAGCAGTAAGACTAGCGCAAGCTCCTACAATGAGCAGTTCTTC,CASSKTSASSYNEQFF
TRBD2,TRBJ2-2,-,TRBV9,TGTGCCAGCAGCGTAGGACTAGCGGCCAACACCGGGGAGCTGTTTTTT,CASSVGLAANTGELFF
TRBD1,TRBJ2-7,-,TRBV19,TGTGCCAGCTCAGGGACAGGGCGCTTCGGCTCCTACGAGCAGTACTTC,CASSGTGRFGSYEQYF
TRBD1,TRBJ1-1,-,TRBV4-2,TGTGCCAGCAGCCAAGAGGGACAGGGAACTGAAGCTTTCTTT,CASSQEGQGTEAFF
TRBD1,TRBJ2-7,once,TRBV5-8,TGTGCCAGCAGCTTCGGACAGGGGATGTACGAGCAGTACTTC,CASSFGQGMYEQYF
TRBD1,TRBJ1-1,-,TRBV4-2,TGTGCCAGCAGCCAAGCGAGACAGGGAAAAGGCACTGAAGCTTTCTTT,CASSQARQGKGTEAFF
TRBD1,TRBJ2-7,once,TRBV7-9,TGTGCCAGCAGCCCCCAGACAGGGGCGACCTACGAGCAGTACTTC,CASSPQTGATYEQYF
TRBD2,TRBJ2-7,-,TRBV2,TGTGCCAGCAGTGAACCCGATGGGGCGGGGGACTACGAGCAGTACTTC,CASSEPDGAGDYEQYF
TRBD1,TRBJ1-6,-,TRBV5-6,TGTGCCAGCAGCTTCCAAGCCTTGACAGGGAATTCACCCCTCCACTTT,CASSFQALTGNSPLHF
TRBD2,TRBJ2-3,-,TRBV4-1,TGCGCCAGCAGCCATAGCGGGGGAACAGATACGCAGTATTTT,CASSHSGGTDTQYF
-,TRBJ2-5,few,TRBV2,TGTGCCAGCAGGGATAGCGGCCCGAAAGAGACCCAGTACTTC,CASRDSGPKETQYF
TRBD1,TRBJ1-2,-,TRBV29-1,TGCAGCGTTTATGGACAGGACAGTTATGGCTACACCTTC,CSVYGQDSYGYTF
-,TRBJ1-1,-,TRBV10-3,TGTGCCATCAGTGACCCCCACAACCCCGGGATAATGAACACTGAAGCTTTCTTT,CAISDPHNPGIMNTEAFF
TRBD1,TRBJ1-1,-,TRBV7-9,TGTGCCAGCAGCTTAGTGGACAGGGTTGCGGAGAATGAAGCTTTCTTT,CASSLVDRVAENEAFF
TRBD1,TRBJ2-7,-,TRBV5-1,TGCGCCAGCAGCTCCAACCCGGGGACAGGGCGGCGCGAGCAGTACTTC,CASSSNPGTGRREQYF
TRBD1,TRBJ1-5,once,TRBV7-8,TGTGCCAGCAGCTTCGGGACAGGGAACAATCAGCCCCAGCATTTT,CASSFGTGNNQPQHF
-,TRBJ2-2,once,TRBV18,TGTGCCAGCTCACCCACGGACAGAAGGGATACCGGGGAGCTGTTTTTT,CASSPTDRRDTGELFF
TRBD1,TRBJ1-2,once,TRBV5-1,TGCGCCAGCGGCACAGGGGAATCTGGCTATGGCTACACCTTC,CASGTGESGYGYTF
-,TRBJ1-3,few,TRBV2,TGTGCCAGCAGTGAACGGAGGTTGCCCACCTCTGGAAACACCATATATTTT,CASSERRLPTSGNTIYF
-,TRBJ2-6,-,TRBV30,TGTGCCTGGGAGGGAGGGGCCAACGTCCTGACTTTC,CAWEGGANVLTF
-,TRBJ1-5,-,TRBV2,TGTGCCAGCAGTACAGGGAGCCAGCCCCAGCATTTT,CASSTGSQPQHF
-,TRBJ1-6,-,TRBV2,TGTGCCAGCAGTTCAGGGATGAATTCACCCCTCCACTTT,CASSSGMNSPLHF
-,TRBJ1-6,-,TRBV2,TGTGCCAGCATCCCTTGGGAGGGAGGACCCCTCCACTTT,CASIPWEGGPLHF
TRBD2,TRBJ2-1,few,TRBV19,TGTGCCAGTAGTTCCCGAGGCGGGGGTGCTAGCTCCTACAATGAGCAGTTCTTC,CASSSRGGGASSYNEQFF
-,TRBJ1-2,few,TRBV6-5,TGTGCCAGCAGTCCCCCGGGTAACTATGGCTACACCTTC,CASSPPGNYGYTF
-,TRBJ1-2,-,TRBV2,TGTGCCAGCTCCTCGACCAGGCCCGCCTATGGCTACACCTTC,CASSSTRPAYGYTF
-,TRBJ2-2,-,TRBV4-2,TGTGCCAGCAGCCAAGGAATTAGGGAGGTGATCTCCGGGGAGCTGTTTTTT,CASSQGIREVISGELFF
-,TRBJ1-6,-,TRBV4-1,TGCGCCAGCAGCGCCAGAGTCAGGGATTCACCCCTCCACTTT,CASSARVRDSPLHF
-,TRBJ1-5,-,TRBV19,TGTGCCAGTATCTCAGAGAGGGGCAATCAGCCCCAGCATTTT,CASISERGNQPQHF
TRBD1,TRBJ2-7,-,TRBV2,TGTGCCAGCGGGGACAGCGGCCCTACTGGGGAGCAGTACTTC,CASGDSGPTGEQYF
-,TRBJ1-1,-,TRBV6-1,TGTGCCAGCAGTGTTTCTTCGGGTTATGGCACTGAAGCTTTCTTT,CASSVSSGYGTEAFF
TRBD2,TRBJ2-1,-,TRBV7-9,TGTGCCAGCAGCTTAGAAAGAGCTAGCGGGGTCTACAATGAGCAGTTCTTC,CASSLERASGVYNEQFF